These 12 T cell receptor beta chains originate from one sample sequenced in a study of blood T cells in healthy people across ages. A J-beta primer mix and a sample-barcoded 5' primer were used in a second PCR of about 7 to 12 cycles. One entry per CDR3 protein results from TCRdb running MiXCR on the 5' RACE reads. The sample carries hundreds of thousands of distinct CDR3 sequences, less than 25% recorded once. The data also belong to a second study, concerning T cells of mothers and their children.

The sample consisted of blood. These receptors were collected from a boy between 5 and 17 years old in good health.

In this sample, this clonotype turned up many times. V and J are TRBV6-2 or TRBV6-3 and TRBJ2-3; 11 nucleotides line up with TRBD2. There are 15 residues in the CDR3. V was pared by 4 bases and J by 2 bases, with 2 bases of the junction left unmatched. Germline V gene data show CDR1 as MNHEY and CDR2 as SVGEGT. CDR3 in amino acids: CASSSGLAVTDTQYF. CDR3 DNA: TGTGCCAGCAGTTCGGGACTAGCGGTCACAGATACGCAGTATTTT.

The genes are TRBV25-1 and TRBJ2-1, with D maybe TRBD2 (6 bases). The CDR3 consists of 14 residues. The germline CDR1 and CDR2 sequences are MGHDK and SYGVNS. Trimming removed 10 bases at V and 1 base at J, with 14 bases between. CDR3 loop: CATRLEGSYNEQFF. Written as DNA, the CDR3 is TGTGCCACCCGGCTGGAGGGGTCCTACAATGAGCAGTTCTTC.

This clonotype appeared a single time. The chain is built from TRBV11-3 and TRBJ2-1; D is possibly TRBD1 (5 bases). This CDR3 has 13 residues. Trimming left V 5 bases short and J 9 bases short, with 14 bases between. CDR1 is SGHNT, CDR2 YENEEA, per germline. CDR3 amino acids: CASSPGQGREQFF. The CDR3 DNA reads TGTGCCAGCAGCCCAGGGCAAGGCCGTGAGCAGTTCTTC.

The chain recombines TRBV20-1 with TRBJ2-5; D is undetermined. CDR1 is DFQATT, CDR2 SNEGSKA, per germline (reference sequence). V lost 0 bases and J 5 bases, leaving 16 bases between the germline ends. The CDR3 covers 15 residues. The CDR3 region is CSARDRRAIWETQYF. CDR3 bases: TGCAGTGCTAGAGATCGACGGGCGATCTGGGAGACCCAGTACTTC.

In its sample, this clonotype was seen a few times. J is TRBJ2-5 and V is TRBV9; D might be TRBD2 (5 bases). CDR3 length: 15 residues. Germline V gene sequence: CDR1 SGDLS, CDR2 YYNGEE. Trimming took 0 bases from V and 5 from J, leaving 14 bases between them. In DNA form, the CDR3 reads TGTGCCAGCAGCGTAGTGGAGGTAAGCGCGGAGACCCAGTACTTC. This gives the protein CASSVVEVSAETQYF.

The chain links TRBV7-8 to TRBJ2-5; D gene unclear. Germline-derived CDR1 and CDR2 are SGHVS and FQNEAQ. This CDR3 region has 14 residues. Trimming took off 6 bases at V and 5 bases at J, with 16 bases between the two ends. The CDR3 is CASRPDMAVETQYF. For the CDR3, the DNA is TGTGCCAGCAGGCCAGACATGGCGGTCGAGACCCAGTACTTC.

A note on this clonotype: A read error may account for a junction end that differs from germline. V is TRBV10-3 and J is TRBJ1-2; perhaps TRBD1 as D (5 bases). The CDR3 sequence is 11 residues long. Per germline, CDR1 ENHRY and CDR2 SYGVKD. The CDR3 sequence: CALRAGIGYTF. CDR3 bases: TGTGCCCTCAGGGCAGGGATCGGCTACACCTTC.

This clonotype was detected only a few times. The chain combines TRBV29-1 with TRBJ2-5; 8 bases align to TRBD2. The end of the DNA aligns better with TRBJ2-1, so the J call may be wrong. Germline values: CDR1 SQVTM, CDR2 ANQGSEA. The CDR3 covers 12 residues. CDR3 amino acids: CSVSGLGNEQFF. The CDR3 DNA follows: TGCAGCGTTTCGGGACTAGGCAATGAGCAGTTCTTC.

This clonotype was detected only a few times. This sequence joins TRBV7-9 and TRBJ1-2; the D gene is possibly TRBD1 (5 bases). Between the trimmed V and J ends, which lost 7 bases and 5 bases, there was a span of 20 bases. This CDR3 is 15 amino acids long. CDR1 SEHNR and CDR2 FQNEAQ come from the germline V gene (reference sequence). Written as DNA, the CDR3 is TGTGCCAGCACCCACGGGGGTGGGCGTTCATATGGCTACACCTTC. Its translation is CASTHGGGRSYGYTF.

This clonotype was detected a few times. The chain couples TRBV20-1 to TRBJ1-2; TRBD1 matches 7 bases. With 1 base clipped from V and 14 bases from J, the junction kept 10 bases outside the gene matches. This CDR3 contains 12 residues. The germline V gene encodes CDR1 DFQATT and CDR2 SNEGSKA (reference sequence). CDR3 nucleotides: TGCAGTGCTAGAGGACAGGGTGGGTACAGTACCTTC. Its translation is CSARGQGGYSTF.

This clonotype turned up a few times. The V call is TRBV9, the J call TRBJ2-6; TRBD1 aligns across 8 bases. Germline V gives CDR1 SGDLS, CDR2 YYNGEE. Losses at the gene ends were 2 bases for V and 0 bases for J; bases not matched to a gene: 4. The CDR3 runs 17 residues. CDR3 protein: CASSVGTGSSGANVLTF. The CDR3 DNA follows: TGTGCCAGCAGCGTCGGGACAGGATCCTCTGGGGCCAACGTCCTGACTTTC.

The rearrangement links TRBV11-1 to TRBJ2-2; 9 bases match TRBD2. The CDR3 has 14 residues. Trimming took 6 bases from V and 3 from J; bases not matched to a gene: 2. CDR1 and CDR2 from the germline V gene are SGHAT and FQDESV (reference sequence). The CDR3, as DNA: TGTGCCAGCAGGACTAGCGGATACACCGGGGAGCTGTTTTTT. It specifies CASRTSGYTGELFF.